This is a list of T cell receptor beta chains from one sample in a study of blood T cell repertoires in COVID-19. Assay used: immunoSEQ multiplex PCR; TCRdb lists only in-frame clones, some missing. This sample carries 200,000 to 300,000 clones, 81% of them seen once, and the ten largest clones take 6.5% to 9%. Sequenced sample: peripheral blood. The receptors stem from an elderly woman with COVID-19, enrolled during active disease. Both conserved end residues are part of each CDR3. Each record gives: J gene, D gene, clone size, V gene, CDR3 protein, CDR3 DNA. D genes are given only for firm matches. Expanded clones get a size class; other rows say once, few or many, or leave the size out.

j_call: TRBJ2-7
d_call: NA
clone_size: NA
v_call: TRBV5-4
cdr3_aa: CASSPAQGPGEQYF
cdr3_nt: TGTGCCAGCAGCCCTGCCCAGGGTCCGGGCGAGCAGTACTTC

j_call: TRBJ1-1
d_call: NA
clone_size: NA
v_call: TRBV11-2
cdr3_aa: CASSSSTGRNYEAFF
cdr3_nt: TGTGCCAGCAGCTCCTCCACAGGGCGGAACTATGAAGCTTTCTTT

j_call: TRBJ2-1
d_call: NA
clone_size: NA
v_call: TRBV5-4
cdr3_aa: CASSSQSSSYNEQFF
cdr3_nt: TGTGCCAGCAGCTCACAGTCAAGCTCCTACAATGAGCAGTTCTTC

j_call: TRBJ1-6
d_call: NA
clone_size: NA
v_call: TRBV9
cdr3_aa: CASSVDSRSAASGSPLHF
cdr3_nt: TGTGCCAGCAGCGTAGATTCCCGGTCCGCCGCGTCGGGTTCACCCCTCCACTTT

j_call: TRBJ1-2
d_call: NA
clone_size: NA
v_call: TRBV9
cdr3_aa: CASSVDPGATYGYTF
cdr3_nt: TGTGCCAGCAGCGTAGACCCGGGAGCCACGTATGGCTACACCTTC

j_call: TRBJ1-2
d_call: TRBD1
clone_size: NA
v_call: TRBV3-1/TRBV3-2
cdr3_aa: CASSHRGRGQGYTF
cdr3_nt: TGTGCCAGCAGTCACCGGGGCAGGGGGCAGGGCTACACCTTC

j_call: TRBJ1-2
d_call: NA
clone_size: NA
v_call: TRBV10-2
cdr3_aa: CASSDSGTRPPSNYGYTF
cdr3_nt: TGCGCCAGCAGTGACTCCGGGACAAGGCCCCCCTCTAACTATGGCTACACCTTC

j_call: TRBJ1-5
d_call: NA
clone_size: NA
v_call: TRBV18
cdr3_aa: CASSPIGHDQPQHF
cdr3_nt: TGTGCCAGCTCACCTATCGGACACGATCAGCCCCAGCATTTT

j_call: TRBJ1-1
d_call: NA
clone_size: NA
v_call: TRBV28
cdr3_aa: CASSPSGSLNTEAFF
cdr3_nt: TGTGCCAGCAGTCCCTCGGGGTCCCTGAACACTGAAGCTTTCTTT

j_call: TRBJ2-4
d_call: NA
clone_size: NA
v_call: TRBV6-6
cdr3_aa: CASSLGNIQYF
cdr3_nt: TGTGCCAGTTCACTAGGGAACATTCAGTACTTC

j_call: TRBJ1-1
d_call: TRBD1
clone_size: once
v_call: TRBV2
cdr3_aa: CASSEDGTAISANTEAFF
cdr3_nt: TGTGCCAGCAGTGAAGATGGGACAGCGATCTCGGCTAACACTGAAGCTTTCTTT

j_call: TRBJ1-5
d_call: NA
clone_size: NA
v_call: TRBV27
cdr3_aa: CASSLQSNQPQHF
cdr3_nt: TGTGCCAGCAGTTTACAGAGCAATCAGCCCCAGCATTTT

j_call: TRBJ1-1
d_call: NA
clone_size: NA
v_call: TRBV19
cdr3_aa: CASTMLSGETEAFF
cdr3_nt: TGTGCCAGTACCATGTTGTCGGGGGAAACTGAAGCTTTCTTT

j_call: TRBJ1-5
d_call: NA
clone_size: NA
v_call: TRBV19
cdr3_aa: CASKGSTGLNQPQHF
cdr3_nt: TGTGCCAGTAAGGGGTCGACAGGCCTCAATCAGCCCCAGCATTTT

j_call: TRBJ2-6
d_call: NA
clone_size: once
v_call: TRBV7-3
cdr3_aa: CASSLQGTLSGANVLTF
cdr3_nt: TGTGCCAGCAGCTTACAGGGAACTCTGTCTGGGGCCAACGTCCTGACTTTC

j_call: TRBJ1-2
d_call: TRBD1
clone_size: NA
v_call: TRBV27
cdr3_aa: CASSWDRENYGYTF
cdr3_nt: TGTGCCAGCAGTTGGGACAGGGAAAACTATGGCTACACCTTC

j_call: TRBJ1-1
d_call: NA
clone_size: NA
v_call: TRBV7-8
cdr3_aa: CASSFPGNTEAFF
cdr3_nt: TGTGCCAGCAGCTTCCCAGGGAACACTGAAGCTTTCTTT

j_call: TRBJ2-6
d_call: NA
clone_size: NA
v_call: TRBV19
cdr3_aa: CASSRVRGKNGANVLTF
cdr3_nt: TGTGCCAGTAGTAGGGTCAGGGGCAAAAATGGGGCCAACGTCCTGACTTTC

j_call: TRBJ1-1
d_call: NA
clone_size: once
v_call: TRBV10-3
cdr3_aa: CAISVGESEAFF
cdr3_nt: TGTGCCATCAGTGTAGGAGAATCTGAAGCTTTCTTT

j_call: TRBJ1-1
d_call: NA
clone_size: NA
v_call: TRBV6-5
cdr3_aa: CASSGHAGVRTEAFF
cdr3_nt: TGTGCCAGCAGCGGACACGCGGGGGTCCGCACTGAAGCTTTCTTT

j_call: TRBJ1-5
d_call: NA
clone_size: NA
v_call: TRBV11-2
cdr3_aa: CASSSGQTLSNQPQHF
cdr3_nt: TGTGCCAGCAGCTCAGGACAGACCCTTAGCAATCAGCCCCAGCATTTT

j_call: TRBJ1-2
d_call: TRBD1
clone_size: NA
v_call: TRBV12-3/TRBV12-4
cdr3_aa: CASSPTGAYGYTF
cdr3_nt: TGTGCCAGCAGTCCTACAGGGGCCTATGGCTACACCTTC